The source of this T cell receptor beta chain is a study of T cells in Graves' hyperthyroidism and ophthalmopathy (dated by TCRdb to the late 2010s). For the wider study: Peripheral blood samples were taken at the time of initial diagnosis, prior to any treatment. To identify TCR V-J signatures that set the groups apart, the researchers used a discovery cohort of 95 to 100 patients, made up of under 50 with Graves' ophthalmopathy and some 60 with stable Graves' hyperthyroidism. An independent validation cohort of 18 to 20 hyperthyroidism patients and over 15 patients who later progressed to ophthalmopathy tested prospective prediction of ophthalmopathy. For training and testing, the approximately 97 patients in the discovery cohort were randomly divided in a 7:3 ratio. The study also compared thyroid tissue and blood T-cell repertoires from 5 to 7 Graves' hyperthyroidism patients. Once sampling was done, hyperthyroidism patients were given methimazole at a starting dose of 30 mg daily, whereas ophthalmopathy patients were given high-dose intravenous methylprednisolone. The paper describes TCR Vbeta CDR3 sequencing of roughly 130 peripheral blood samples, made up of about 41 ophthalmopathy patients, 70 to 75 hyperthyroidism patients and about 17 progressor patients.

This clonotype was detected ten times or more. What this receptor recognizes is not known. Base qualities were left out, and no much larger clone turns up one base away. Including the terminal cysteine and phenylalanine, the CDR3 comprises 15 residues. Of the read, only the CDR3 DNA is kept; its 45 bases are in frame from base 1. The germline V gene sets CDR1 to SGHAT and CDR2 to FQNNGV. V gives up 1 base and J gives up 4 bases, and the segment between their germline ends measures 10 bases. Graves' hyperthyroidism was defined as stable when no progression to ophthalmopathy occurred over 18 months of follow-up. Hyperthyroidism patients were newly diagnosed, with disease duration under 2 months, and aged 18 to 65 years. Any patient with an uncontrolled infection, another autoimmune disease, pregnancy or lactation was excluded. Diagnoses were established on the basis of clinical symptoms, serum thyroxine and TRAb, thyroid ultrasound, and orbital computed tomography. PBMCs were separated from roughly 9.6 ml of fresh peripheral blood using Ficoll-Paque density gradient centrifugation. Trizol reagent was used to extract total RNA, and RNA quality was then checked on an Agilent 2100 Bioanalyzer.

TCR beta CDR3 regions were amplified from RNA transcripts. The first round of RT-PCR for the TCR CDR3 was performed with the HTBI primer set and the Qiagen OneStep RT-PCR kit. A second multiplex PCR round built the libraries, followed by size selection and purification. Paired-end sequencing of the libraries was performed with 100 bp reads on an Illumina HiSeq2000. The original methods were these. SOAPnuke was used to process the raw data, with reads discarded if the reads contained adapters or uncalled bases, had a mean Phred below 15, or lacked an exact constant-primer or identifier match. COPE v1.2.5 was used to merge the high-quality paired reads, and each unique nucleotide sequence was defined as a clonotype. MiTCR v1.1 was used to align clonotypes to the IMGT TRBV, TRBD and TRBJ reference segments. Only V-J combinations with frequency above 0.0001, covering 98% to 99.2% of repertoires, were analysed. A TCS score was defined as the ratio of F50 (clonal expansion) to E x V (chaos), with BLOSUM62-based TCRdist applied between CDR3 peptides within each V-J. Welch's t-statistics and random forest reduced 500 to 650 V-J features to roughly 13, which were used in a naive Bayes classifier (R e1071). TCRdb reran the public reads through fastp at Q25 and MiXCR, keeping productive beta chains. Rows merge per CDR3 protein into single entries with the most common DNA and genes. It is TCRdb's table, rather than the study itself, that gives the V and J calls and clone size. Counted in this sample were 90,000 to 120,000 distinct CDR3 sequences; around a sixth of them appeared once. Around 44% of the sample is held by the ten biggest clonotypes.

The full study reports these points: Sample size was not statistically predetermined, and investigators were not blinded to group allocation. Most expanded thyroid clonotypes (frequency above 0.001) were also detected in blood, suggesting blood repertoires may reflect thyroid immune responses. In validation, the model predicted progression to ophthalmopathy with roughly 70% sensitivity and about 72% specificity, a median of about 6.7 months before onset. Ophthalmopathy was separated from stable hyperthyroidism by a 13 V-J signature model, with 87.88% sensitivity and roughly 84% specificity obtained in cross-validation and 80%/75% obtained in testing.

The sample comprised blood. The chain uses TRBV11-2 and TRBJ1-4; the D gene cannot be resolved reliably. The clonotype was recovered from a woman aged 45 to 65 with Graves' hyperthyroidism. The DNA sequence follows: TGTGCCAGCAGCTTAGGAGCCTACTTTAATGAAAAACTGTTTTTT. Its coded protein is CASSLGAYFNEKLFF.